One and the same sample provided the 4 T cell receptor beta chains below, sequenced in a study of response to subunit inactivated influenza vaccine. MiXCR was run by TCRdb on the RT-PCR reads, yielding one entry per CDR3 protein. The sample gives some 800,000 distinct CDR3 sequences, 21% of which show up once; 10% to 13% is in the top ten. The sample here was PBMCs from blood, taken more than 4 days after vaccination. All receptors come from a man between 45 and 60 years old who received an inactivated influenza vaccine.

The table lists this clonotype with a few counts. The chain joins TRBV7-7 to TRBJ2-5, with TRBD1 as a possible D gene (6 bases). The CDR3 spans 15 residues. V gave up 0 bases and J gave up 1 base, with 9 bases separating them. The germline V gene encodes CDR1 SSHAT and CDR2 FNYEAQ (reference sequence). The CDR3 nucleotides read TGTGCCAGCAGCTTAGCAGGGACACCCCAAGAGACCCAGTACTTC. Protein sequence: CASSLAGTPQETQYF.

The chain joins TRBV7-9 to TRBJ2-3, with D possibly matching TRBD2 (5 bases). Germline CDR1 SEHNR, CDR2 FQNEAQ (reference sequence). Trimming stripped 5 bases from V and 4 bases from J, with 16 bases between. The CDR3 is 15 amino acids. Here the CDR3 DNA reads TGTGCCAGCAGCCCCCCCCTGAGGGTTGCAGATACGCAGTATTTT. Residues: CASSPPLRVADTQYF.

This clonotype appeared once. V gene TRBV7-2 combines with J gene TRBJ2-3; 9 bases match TRBD2. After removal of 5 bases from V and 5 bases from J, the junction contained 8 bases not matched to a gene. CDR1 is SGHTA and CDR2 is FQGNSA in the germline V gene. This CDR3 contains 15 residues. The CDR3 is CASSPRGGLGDTQYF. In DNA form, the CDR3 reads TGTGCCAGCAGCCCGCGGGGGGGCCTAGGAGATACGCAGTATTTT.

This clonotype was counted many times. The chain has TRBV5-6 and TRBJ2-1; D gene ambiguous. The CDR3 extends over 16 amino acids. The germline V and J ends were trimmed by 4 bases and 0 bases, with 14 bases remaining between them. From germline, CDR1 is SGHDT and CDR2 YYEEEE. CDR3 coding DNA: TGTGCCAGCAGCAAAACCACACGGAGCTCCTACAATGAGCAGTTCTTC. Its protein product is CASSKTTRSSYNEQFF. The full variable domain, its missing parts supplied by reference TRBV5-6 and TRBJ2-1, is DAGVTQSPTHLIKTRGQQVTLRCSPKSGHDTVSWYQQALGQGPQFIFQYYEEEERQRGNFPDRFSGHQFPNYSSELNVNALLLGDSALYLCASSKTTRSSYNEQFFGPGTRLTVL.